The 3 T cell receptor beta chains presented below share a single source sample, sequenced in a study of response to subunit inactivated influenza vaccine. TCRdb recomputed calls from the RT-PCR reads with MiXCR, one row per CDR3 protein. Of about 540,000 distinct CDR3 sequences listed, 20% to 25% were seen once; the top ten hold under 3.5%. The sample was also linked to a second study, of T cells expressing NK-cell markers. That paper notes: Scientists made TCR beta cDNA using 5'RACE template switching with UMIs.

Sample: CD4+ T cells sorted from PBMCs, taken about 11 days after vaccination. These receptors were taken from a man aged 50-60 years who received an inactivated influenza vaccine.

This clonotype has at least ten counts. The chain is built from TRBV5-1 and TRBJ1-3, with no clear D. The CDR3 is made up of 15 amino acids. Trimming pared 0 bases from V and 2 bases from J, leaving 9 bases between. The germline gives CDR1 SGHRS, CDR2 YFSETQ. This chain's CDR3 is CASSLGHTTGNTIYF. DNA for the CDR3: TGCGCCAGCAGCTTGGGGCATACCACTGGAAACACCATATATTTT.

This clonotype was detected only a few times. The chain carries TRBV20-1 and TRBJ1-1; no firm D call. There are 13 residues in the CDR3. The V end lost 0 bases, the J end lost 2 bases, and 7 bases lay between the germline ends. Germline CDR1 is DFQATT and CDR2 is SNEGSKA (reference sequence). CDR3 nucleotides: TGCAGTGCTAGAGATGGAGCTAACACTGAAGCTTTCTTT. This gives the protein CSARDGANTEAFF.

This clonotype was seen a handful of times. V is TRBV2 and J is TRBJ2-1; D ambiguous. V lost 4 bases and J lost 0, with 13 bases in between. From germline, CDR1 is SNHLY and CDR2 FYNNEI. This CDR3 comprises 16 residues. DNA for the CDR3: TGTGCCAGCAGTGTTGAGCGCCAGAGCTCCTACAATGAGCAGTTCTTC. This sequence encodes CASSVERQSSYNEQFF.